The 8 T cell receptor beta chains presented below share a single source sample, sequenced in a study of blood T cell repertoires in COVID-19. Profiled with immunoSEQ multiplex PCR; TCRdb holds only in-frame clones, not every one. The sample has about 190,000 clones, roughly nine tenths seen once. Sequenced input: peripheral blood. The receptors were sampled from a man under 40 with acute or convalescent COVID-19.

The gene calls are TRBV7-2 and TRBJ2-5; possible D gene TRBD1, 5 bases. V gave up 4 bases and J gave up 3 bases, with 12 bases separating them. Germline V gene sequence: CDR1 SGHTA, CDR2 FQGNSA. This CDR3 contains 14 residues. The CDR3 DNA reads TGTGCCAGCAGCTCGCTACAGGTGGAAGAGACCCAGTACTTC. This codes for CASSSLQVEETQYF.

The rearrangement joins TRBV10-3 to TRBJ2-1, with 11 bases lining up with TRBD2. Germline loops: CDR1 ENHRY, CDR2 SYGVKD. This CDR3 is built from 19 residues. The trim removed 3 bases at V and 7 bases at J, leaving 17 bases unmatched. The CDR3 loop reads CAISDTKEASGRFWNEQFF. CDR3 coding DNA: TGTGCCATCAGTGACACGAAGGAGGCTAGCGGGAGGTTTTGGAATGAGCAGTTCTTC.

The CDR3 spells CASSPSPSLRGVLAKNIQYF. For the CDR3, the DNA is TGTGCCAGCAGTCCCAGTCCGAGCCTGCGGGGTGTCTTAGCCAAAAACATTCAGTACTTC. The chain carries TRBV6-2 or TRBV6-3 and TRBJ2-4; tentatively, D is TRBD2 (6 bases). CDR1 and CDR2 from the germline V gene are MNHEY and SVGEGT. V was pared by 5 bases and J by 0 bases, with 26 bases between. The CDR3 totals 20 residues.

This clone was observed once. This rearrangement joins TRBV30 to TRBJ1-5; D is perhaps TRBD1 (6 bases). CDR3 length: 15 residues. With 2 bases removed from V and 1 base from J, the gap between germline ends came to 12 bases. CDR1 and CDR2 (germline): GTSNPN, SVGIG (reference sequence). CDR3 sequence (DNA): TGTGCCTGGAGTCGGGGGGCGCCGAGCAATCAGCCCCAGCATTTT. Its protein product is CAWSRGAPSNQPQHF.

J is TRBJ1-6 and V is TRBV28; D is unclear. The CDR3 totals 16 residues. Trimming removed 10 bases from V and 5 bases from J, with 21 bases in between. The V gene's germline CDR1 is MDHEN and CDR2 SYDVKM. This CDR3 reads CATQSGKSRDNSPLHF. In DNA, the CDR3 is TGTGCCACCCAGTCGGGGAAATCTAGGGATAATTCACCCCTCCACTTT.

The chain joins TRBV19 to TRBJ1-1, with 7 nucleotides matching TRBD1. The CDR3 extends over 14 amino acids. V lost 5 bases to trimming and J lost 0 bases; unmatched junction nucleotides: 3. The germline V gene has CDR1 LNHDA and CDR2 SQIVND (reference sequence). CDR3 coding DNA: TGTGCCAGTAGTGTGGGACAGATGAACACTGAAGCTTTCTTT. Protein sequence: CASSVGQMNTEAFF.

Concerning this clone itself: In the same sample, other DNA sequences code for this CDR3. This chain uses TRBV5-6 with TRBJ2-7; unclear D gene. V lost 0 bases and J lost 4, with 5 bases in between. The CDR3 loop spans 12 amino acids. Germline V gene sequence: CDR1 SGHDT, CDR2 YYEEEE. Written as DNA, the CDR3 is TGTGCCAGCAGCTTGGCTCTATACGAGCAGTACTTC. Translating gives CASSLALYEQYF.

The chain uses TRBV28 and TRBJ2-2, with 12 bases lining up with TRBD2. V gave up 3 bases and J gave up 5 bases; unmatched junction bases: 4. This CDR3 has 16 residues. Per the germline V gene, CDR1 is MDHEN and CDR2 is SYDVKM. The CDR3 region is CASSFRLAGDTGELFF. DNA for the CDR3: TGTGCCAGCAGTTTTCGACTAGCGGGAGATACCGGGGAGCTGTTTTTT.